The 8 T cell receptor beta chains given below trace back to one sample, sequenced in a study of blood T cell repertoires in COVID-19. Using immunoSEQ multiplex PCR, the repertoire was profiled, and TCRdb retains in-frame clones only, with some absent. Altogether about 200,000 clones are present, roughly nine tenths being singletons, with the ten largest covering 0.7% to 0.95%. The sample was peripheral blood. These receptors were taken from a woman aged 70-85 years with acute or convalescent COVID-19.

This clone was seen more than once but under ten times. The rearrangement joins TRBV27 to TRBJ2-7; tentative D call: TRBD2 (6 bases). CDR3 length equals 14 residues. V gave up 3 bases and J gave up 2 bases, with 11 bases separating them. Germline assignment: CDR1 MNHEY and CDR2 SMNVEV (reference sequence). The chain's CDR3 is CASSFSLATYEQYF. In nucleotides, the CDR3 is TGTGCCAGCAGTTTTTCCCTAGCGACCTACGAGCAGTACTTC.

CDR3 sequence (DNA): TGTGCCAGCAGCCCTCCAGGGGACTATGGCTACACCTTC. Encoded protein: CASSPPGDYGYTF. The J gene is TRBJ1-2, the V gene TRBV4-2, with a tentative D call TRBD1 (6 bases). Trimming took off 4 bases at V and 3 bases at J, with 9 bases between the two ends. CDR3 length: 13 residues. Germline CDR1 and CDR2: LGHNA and YNFKEQ.

V usage is TRBV5-1 and J usage is TRBJ1-1, with 8 bases identical to TRBD1. Germline CDR1 and CDR2: SGHRS and YFSETQ. V was clipped by 0 bases and J by 0 bases; unmatched bases: 4. This CDR3 comprises 16 residues. Here the CDR3 reads CASSLAAGQVNTEAFF. CDR3 nucleotide sequence: TGCGCCAGCAGCTTGGCCGCGGGACAGGTGAACACTGAAGCTTTCTTT.

The chain has TRBV19 and TRBJ2-1; 8 nucleotides align to TRBD2. The germline V gene has CDR1 LNHDA and CDR2 SQIVND (reference sequence). The ends lost 1 base at V and 0 bases at J; junction bases unmatched: 2. This CDR3 region has 16 residues. CDR3 nucleotides: TGTGCCAGTAGTATAGCCGGGACTAGCTCCTACAATGAGCAGTTCTTC. Amino acid sequence: CASSIAGTSSYNEQFF.

A single count supports this clone. The CDR3 region is CASSPFGGAFNEQFF. The CDR3 region has the DNA TGCGCCAGCAGCCCTTTCGGGGGAGCCTTCAATGAGCAGTTCTTC. V and J are TRBV5-1 and TRBJ2-1; possibly TRBD2 for D (6 bases). The V end was cut by 4 bases, the J end by 6 bases, with 17 bases between. Germline V CDR1 and CDR2: SGHRS, YFSETQ. CDR3 size: 15 residues.

This clone was observed a handful of times. The CDR3 sequence: CASSALGPQYF. CDR3 nucleotide sequence: TGTGCCAGCAGCGCCCTGGGGCCCCAGTACTTC. The chain couples TRBV7-2 to TRBJ2-5, with D possibly being TRBD1 (5 bases). CDR1 is SGHTA and CDR2 is FQGNSA in the germline V gene. The CDR3 is 11 residues long. The V and J ends lost 5 bases and 9 bases respectively, with 10 bases between them.

V and J are TRBV3-1 (or the pseudogene TRBV3-2) and TRBJ1-2, with 8 bases aligning to TRBD1. The CDR3 covers 14 residues. Per the germline V gene, CDR1 is LGHDT and CDR2 is YNNKEL (reference sequence). Germline trimming cut 4 bases from V and 5 bases from J; bases unmatched to any gene: 6. The CDR3 DNA sequence: TGTGCCAGCAGCCGAACAGGGGGACGGTATGGCTACACCTTC. Translating gives CASSRTGGRYGYTF.

The chain uses TRBV6-6 and TRBJ2-7; the D gene is possibly TRBD2 (5 bases). This CDR3 region has 13 residues. The V and J ends lost 4 bases and 5 bases respectively, with 12 bases between them. Germline-derived CDR1 and CDR2 are MNHNY and SVGAGI (reference sequence). CDR3 coding DNA: TGTGCCAGCAGTTCCCCGAGAGCGGACGAGCAGTACTTC. This translates into CASSSPRADEQYF.